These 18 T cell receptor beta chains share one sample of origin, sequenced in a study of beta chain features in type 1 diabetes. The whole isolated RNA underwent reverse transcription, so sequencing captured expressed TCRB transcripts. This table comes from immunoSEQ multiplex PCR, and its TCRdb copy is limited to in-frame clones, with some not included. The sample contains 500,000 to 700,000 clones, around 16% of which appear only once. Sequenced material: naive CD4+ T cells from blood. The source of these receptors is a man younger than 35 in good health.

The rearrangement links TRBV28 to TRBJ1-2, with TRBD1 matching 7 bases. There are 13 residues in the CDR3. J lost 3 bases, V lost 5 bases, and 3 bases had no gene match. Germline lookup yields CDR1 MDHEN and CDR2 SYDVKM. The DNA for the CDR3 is TGTGCCAGCAGTCGTACAGGGGACTATGGCTACACCTTC. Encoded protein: CASSRTGDYGYTF.

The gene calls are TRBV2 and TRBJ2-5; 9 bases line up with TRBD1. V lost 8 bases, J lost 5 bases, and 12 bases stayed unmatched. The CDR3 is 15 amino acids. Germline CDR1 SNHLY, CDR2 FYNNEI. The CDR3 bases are TGTGCCAGCGGCCGGGACAGGGAGTCGTGGGAGACCCAGTACTTC. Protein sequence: CASGRDRESWETQYF.

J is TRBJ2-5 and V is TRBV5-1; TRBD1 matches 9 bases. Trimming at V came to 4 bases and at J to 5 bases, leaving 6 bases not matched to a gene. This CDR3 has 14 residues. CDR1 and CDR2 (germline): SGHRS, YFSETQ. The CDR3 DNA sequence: TGCGCCAGCAGCGAACAGGGGGCCTTGGAGACCCAGTACTTC. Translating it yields CASSEQGALETQYF.

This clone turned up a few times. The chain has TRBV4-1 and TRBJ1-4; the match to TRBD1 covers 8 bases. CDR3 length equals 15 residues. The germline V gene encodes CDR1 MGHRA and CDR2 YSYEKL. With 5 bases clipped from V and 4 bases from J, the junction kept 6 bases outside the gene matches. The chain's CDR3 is CASSYQGAGNEKLFF. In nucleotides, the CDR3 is TGCGCCAGCAGCTACCAGGGGGCGGGTAATGAAAAACTGTTTTTT.

CDR3 sequence reads: CASSVAPQGTYGYTF. The CDR3 DNA is TGTGCCAGCAGCGTAGCCCCCCAGGGAACCTATGGCTACACCTTC. The rearrangement uses TRBV9 and TRBJ1-2; possible D gene TRBD1, 5 bases. V gave up 0 bases and J gave up 4 bases, with 13 bases separating them. Germline CDR1 reads SGDLS; CDR2 reads YYNGEE. The CDR3 consists of 15 residues.

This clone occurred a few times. Here the CDR3 DNA reads TGTGCCAGCAGCGCCGACAAGTACAATGAGCAGTTCTTC. Translated: CASSADKYNEQFF. The rearrangement uses TRBV9 and TRBJ2-1, with D unresolved. Germline V gene sequence: CDR1 SGDLS, CDR2 YYNGEE. V lost 3 bases and J 4 bases, leaving 8 bases between the germline ends. The CDR3 loop spans 13 amino acids.

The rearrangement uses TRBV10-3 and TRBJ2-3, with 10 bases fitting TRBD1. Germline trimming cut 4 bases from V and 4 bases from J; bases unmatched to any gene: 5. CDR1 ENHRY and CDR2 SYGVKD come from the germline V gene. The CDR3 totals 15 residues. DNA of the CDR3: TGTGCCATCAGTGGCCGGGACAGGGGTTCAGATACGCAGTATTTT. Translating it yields CAISGRDRGSDTQYF.

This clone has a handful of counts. The CDR3 loop reads CASSYYAGGPVDTQYF. Here the CDR3 DNA reads TGCGCCAGCAGCTACTACGCGGGAGGGCCTGTAGATACGCAGTATTTT. The gene calls are TRBV5-1 and TRBJ2-3; the match to TRBD2 covers 9 bases. The CDR3 length is 16 residues. Germline CDR1 SGHRS, CDR2 YFSETQ. The trim removed 3 bases at V and 5 bases at J, leaving 10 bases unmatched.

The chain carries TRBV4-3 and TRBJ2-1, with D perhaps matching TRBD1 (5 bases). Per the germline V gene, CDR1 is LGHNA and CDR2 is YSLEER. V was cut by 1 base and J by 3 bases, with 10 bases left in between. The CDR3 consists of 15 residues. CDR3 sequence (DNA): TGCGCCAGCAGCCAAGGCGGACAAGGCTACAATGAGCAGTTCTTC. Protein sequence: CASSQGGQGYNEQFF.

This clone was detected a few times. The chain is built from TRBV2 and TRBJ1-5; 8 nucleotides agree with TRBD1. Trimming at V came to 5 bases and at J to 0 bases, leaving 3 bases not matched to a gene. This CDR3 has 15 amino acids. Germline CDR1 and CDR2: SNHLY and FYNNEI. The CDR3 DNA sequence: TGTGCCAGCAGTTCGACAGGGGTTAGCAATCAGCCCCAGCATTTT. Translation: CASSSTGVSNQPQHF.

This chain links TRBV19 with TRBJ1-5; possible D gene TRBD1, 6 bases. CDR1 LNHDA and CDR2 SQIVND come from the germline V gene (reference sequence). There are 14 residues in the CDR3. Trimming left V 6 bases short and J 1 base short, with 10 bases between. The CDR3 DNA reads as TGTGCCAGTAGAGGGGGGCCGAGCAATCAGCCCCAGCATTTT. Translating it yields CASRGGPSNQPQHF.

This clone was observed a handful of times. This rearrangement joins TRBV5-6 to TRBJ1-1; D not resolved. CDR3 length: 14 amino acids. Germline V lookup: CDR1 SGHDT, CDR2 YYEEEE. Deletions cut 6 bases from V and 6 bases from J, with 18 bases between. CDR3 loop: CASKFGSKGSEAFF. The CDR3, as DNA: TGTGCCAGCAAGTTCGGGAGTAAGGGTTCTGAAGCTTTCTTT. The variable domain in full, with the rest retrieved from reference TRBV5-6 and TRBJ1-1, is DAGVTQSPTHLIKTRGQQVTLRCSPKSGHDTVSWYQQALGQGPQFIFQYYEEEERQRGNFPDRFSGHQFPNYSSELNVNALLLGDSALYLCASKFGSKGSEAFFGQGTRLTVV.

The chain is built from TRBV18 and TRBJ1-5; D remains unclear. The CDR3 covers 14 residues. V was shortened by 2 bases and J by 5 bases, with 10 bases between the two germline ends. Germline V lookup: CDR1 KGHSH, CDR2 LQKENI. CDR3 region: CASSPAQKYQPQHF. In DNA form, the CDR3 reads TGTGCCAGCTCACCAGCACAAAAATATCAGCCCCAGCATTTT.

This CDR3 is CASSIGQGVNQPQHF. CDR3 coding DNA: TGTGCCAGCAGCATTGGACAGGGTGTCAATCAGCCCCAGCATTTT. The chain employs TRBV9 and TRBJ1-5; the match to TRBD1 covers 8 bases. This CDR3 spans 15 amino acids. Germline V lookup: CDR1 SGDLS, CDR2 YYNGEE. Unmatched junction bases numbered 6, after V lost 4 bases and J lost 3 bases.

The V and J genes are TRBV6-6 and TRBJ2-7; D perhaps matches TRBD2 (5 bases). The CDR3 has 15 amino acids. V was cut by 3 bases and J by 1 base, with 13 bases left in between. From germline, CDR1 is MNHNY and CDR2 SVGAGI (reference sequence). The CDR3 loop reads CASSYTLQRSYEQYF. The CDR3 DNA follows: TGTGCCAGCAGTTATACGCTCCAGCGGTCCTACGAGCAGTACTTC.

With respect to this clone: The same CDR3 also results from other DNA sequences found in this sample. The CDR3 sequence is CASSLSQGNTEAFF. CDR3 coding DNA: TGCGCCAGCAGCTTGAGTCAGGGCAACACTGAAGCTTTCTTT. The rearrangement uses TRBV5-1 and TRBJ1-1, with a tentative D call TRBD1 (5 bases). Trimming cost V 1 base and J 2 bases, with 9 bases left between them. Germline V gives CDR1 SGHRS, CDR2 YFSETQ. CDR3 size: 14 residues.

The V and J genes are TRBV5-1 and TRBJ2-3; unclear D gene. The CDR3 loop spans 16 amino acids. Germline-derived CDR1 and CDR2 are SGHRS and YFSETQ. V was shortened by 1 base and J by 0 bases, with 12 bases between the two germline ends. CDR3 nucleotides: TGCGCCAGCAGCTTGTCGGTCTTCGCTAGCACAGATACGCAGTATTTT. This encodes CASSLSVFASTDTQYF.

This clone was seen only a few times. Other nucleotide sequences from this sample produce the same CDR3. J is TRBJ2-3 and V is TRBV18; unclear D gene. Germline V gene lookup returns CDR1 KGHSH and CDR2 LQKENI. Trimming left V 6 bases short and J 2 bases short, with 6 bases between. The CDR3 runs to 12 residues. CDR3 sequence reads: CASSPDTDTQYF. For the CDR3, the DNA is TGTGCCAGCTCCCCGGACACAGATACGCAGTATTTT. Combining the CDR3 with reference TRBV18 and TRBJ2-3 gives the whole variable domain NAGVMQNPRHLVRRRGQEARLRCSPMKGHSHVYWYRQLPEEGLKFMVYLQKENIIDESGMPKERFSAEFPKEGPSILRIQQVVRGDSAAYFCASSPDTDTQYFGPGTRLTVL.